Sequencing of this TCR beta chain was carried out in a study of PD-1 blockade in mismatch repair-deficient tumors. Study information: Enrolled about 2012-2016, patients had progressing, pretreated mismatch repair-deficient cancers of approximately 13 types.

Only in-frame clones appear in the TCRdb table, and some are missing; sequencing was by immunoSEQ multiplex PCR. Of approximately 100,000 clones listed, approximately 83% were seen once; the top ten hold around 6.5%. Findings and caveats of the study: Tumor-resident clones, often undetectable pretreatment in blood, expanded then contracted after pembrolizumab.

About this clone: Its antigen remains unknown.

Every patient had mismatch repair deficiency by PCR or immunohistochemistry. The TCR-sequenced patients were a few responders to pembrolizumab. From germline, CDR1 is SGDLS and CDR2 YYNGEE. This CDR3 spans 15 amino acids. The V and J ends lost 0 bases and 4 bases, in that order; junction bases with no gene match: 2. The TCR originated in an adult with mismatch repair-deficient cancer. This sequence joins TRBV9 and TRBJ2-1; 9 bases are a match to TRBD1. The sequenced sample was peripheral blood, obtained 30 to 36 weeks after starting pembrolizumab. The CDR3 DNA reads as TGTGCCAGCAGCGTAGGAGACAGGGGGTACAATGAGCAGTTCTTC. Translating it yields CASSVGDRGYNEQFF.